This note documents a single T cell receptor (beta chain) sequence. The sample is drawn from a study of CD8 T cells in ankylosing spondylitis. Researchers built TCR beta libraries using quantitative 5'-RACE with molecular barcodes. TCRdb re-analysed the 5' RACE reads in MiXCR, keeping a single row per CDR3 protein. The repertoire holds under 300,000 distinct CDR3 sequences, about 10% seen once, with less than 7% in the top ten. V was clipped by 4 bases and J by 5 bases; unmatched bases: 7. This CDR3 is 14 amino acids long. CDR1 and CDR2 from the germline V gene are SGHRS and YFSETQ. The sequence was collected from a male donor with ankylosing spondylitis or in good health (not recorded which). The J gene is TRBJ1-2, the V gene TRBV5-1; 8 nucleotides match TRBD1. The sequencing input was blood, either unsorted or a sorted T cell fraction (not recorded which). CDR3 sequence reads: CASSGGQGPYGYTF. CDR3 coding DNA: TGCGCCAGCAGCGGTGGACAGGGACCTTATGGCTACACCTTC.